Presented here are 6 T cell receptor beta chains from one specimen sequenced in a study of blood T cell repertoires in COVID-19. Sequenced by immunoSEQ multiplex PCR; TCRdb stores in-frame clones only, minus some. Of about 120,000 clones in the sample, 79% are singletons; the top ten hold 3% to 4.5%. Sequenced material: peripheral blood. These receptors were collected from a woman aged 80 or over with acute or convalescent COVID-19.

The chain carries TRBV27 and TRBJ2-7; possible D gene TRBD1, 6 bases. The CDR3 length is 17 residues. Trimming left V 6 bases short and J 1 base short, with 22 bases between. CDR1 and CDR2 (germline): MNHEY, SMNVEV (reference sequence). The CDR3 is CASSRVRGQGTSYEQYF. In DNA form, the CDR3 reads TGTGCCAGCAGCCGCGTCCGCGGTCAGGGGACGTCCTACGAGCAGTACTTC.

A single count supports this clone. The gene calls are TRBV19 and TRBJ2-7; D uncertain. V shed 3 bases and J shed 2 bases, with 8 bases lying between them. The CDR3 contains 13 residues. Germline-derived CDR1 and CDR2 are LNHDA and SQIVND (reference sequence). In DNA, the CDR3 is TGTGCCAGTAGTATTGACTTACCCTACGAGCAGTACTTC. Translating gives CASSIDLPYEQYF. Full variable domain (rest looked up from reference TRBV19 and TRBJ2-7): DGGITQSPKYLFRKEGQNVTLSCEQNLNHDAMYWYRQDPGQGLRLIYYSQIVNDFQKGDIAEGYSVSREKKESFPLTVTSAQKNPTAFYLCASSIDLPYEQYFGPGTRLTVT.

The rearrangement uses TRBV7-2 and TRBJ2-3, with 9 bases identical to TRBD2. V gave up 0 bases and J gave up 2 bases; unmatched junction bases: 12. The CDR3 length is 19 residues. From germline, CDR1 is SGHTA and CDR2 FQGNSA. CDR3 DNA sequence: TGTGCCAGCAGCTTAGCAGGGGGCGGTAGCGGGAGAACCACAGATACGCAGTATTTT. The encoded protein is CASSLAGGGSGRTTDTQYF. Looking up the rest from reference TRBV7-2 and TRBJ2-3 gives the full variable domain: GAGVSQSPSNKVTEKGKDVELRCDPISGHTALYWYRQSLGQGLEFLIYFQGNSAPDKSGLPSDRFSAERTGGSVSTLTIQRTQQEDSAVYLCASSLAGGGSGRTTDTQYFGPGTRLTVL.

The chain is built from TRBV5-4 and TRBJ1-6; unclear D gene. V lost 2 bases, J lost 8 bases, and 14 bases lay in between. CDR1 SGHNT and CDR2 YYREEE come from the germline V gene (reference sequence). CDR3 length: 15 amino acids. The DNA of the CDR3 is TGTGCCAGCAGCTTAGCAGGTCCGGGATATTCACCCCTCCACTTT. This codes for CASSLAGPGYSPLHF.

The chain recombines TRBV18 with TRBJ2-1, with 9 bases identical to TRBD1. With 3 bases clipped from V and 1 base from J, the junction kept 16 bases outside the gene matches. The CDR3 is 20 residues long. Germline assignment: CDR1 KGHSH and CDR2 LQKENI. The CDR3 DNA reads TGTGCCAGCTCACCCACCCCCGAGTCTGGGGGGACAGGGTCCTACAATGAGCAGTTCTTC. Protein product: CASSPTPESGGTGSYNEQFF.

Points on this clone: One end of the junction is discordant with germline, which a read error may explain. The V and J genes are TRBV12-3 or TRBV12-4 and TRBJ2-7, with D possibly matching TRBD2 (6 bases). This CDR3 comprises 12 residues. CDR3 in DNA: TGTGCCAGCAGTTTAACAGCGGGCGGAATCAACTTC. Residues: CASSLTAGGINF.